The 16 T cell receptor beta chains below come from one sample, sequenced in a study of cytomegalovirus exposure and HLA in healthy donors (dated by TCRdb to the late 2010s). Library creation used the immunoSEQ multiplex PCR assay. For the multiplex PCR, a mixture combining 60 forward primers for TCR Vbeta segments and 13 reverse primers for TCR Jbeta segments was used. Here the immuneACCESS table is served through TCRdb, limited to in-frame sequences with V and J called. Missing clones are a known gap in these copies; in checked studies unresolved V genes cover under half, and the rest lacks a known reason. This sample lists 150,000 or so clones; about 83% were detected once. The ten most abundant clones make up approximately 13% of the sample. What was sequenced was PBMCs. The source is a man in his forties in good health and CMV-seropositive.

The sample holds one count of this clone. The chain uses TRBV2 and TRBJ1-1, with TRBD1 as a possible D gene (6 bases). V lost 10 bases and J 5 bases, leaving 17 bases between the germline ends. Germline CDR1 SNHLY, CDR2 FYNNEI. The length of the CDR3 is 13 residues. The CDR3 DNA reads as TGTGCCACGGCCCGACAGGTGGGGACTGAAGCTTTCTTT. Translation gives CATARQVGTEAFF.

The chain combines TRBV28 with TRBJ1-1, with D possibly TRBD1 on 6 matching bases. Trimming shortened V by 6 bases and J by 7 bases, and 15 bases separated the two germline ends. Germline CDR1 MDHEN, CDR2 SYDVKM. CDR3 length equals 13 residues. The CDR3: CASRVPGGLEAFF. The CDR3 DNA follows: TGTGCCAGCAGGGTCCCCGGGGGGCTTGAAGCTTTCTTT.

By its share, this clone is medium-sized (0.01 to 0.1%). The chain is built from TRBV28 and TRBJ2-1; the D is unclear. Trimming left V 11 bases short and J 7 bases short, with 30 bases between. The germline V gene has CDR1 MDHEN and CDR2 SYDVKM. The CDR3 sequence is 17 residues long. This CDR3 is CASLGLGSTQVRNEQFF. The CDR3 DNA follows: TGTGCCTCCCTCGGCTTGGGCAGCACCCAGGTTCGGAATGAGCAGTTCTTC.

Concerning this clone itself: A read error may account for a junction end that differs from germline. The V call is TRBV6-6, the J call TRBJ2-4; perhaps TRBD1 as D (6 bases). The CDR3 runs 14 residues. Germline V gene lookup returns CDR1 MNHNY and CDR2 SVGAGI (reference sequence). Here the CDR3 reads CASSYRGTKNSQYF. The CDR3 coding sequence is TGTGCCAGCAGTTACAGGGGGACCAAAAACAGTCAGTACTTC.

The table lists this clone with a few counts. The junction departs from germline at one end; a sequencing error may be responsible. The J gene is TRBJ1-1, the V gene TRBV25-1; D remains unclear. Germline V gene lookup returns CDR1 MGHDK and CDR2 SYGVNS. The CDR3 runs 11 residues. The CDR3 loop is CASSEPTGAFF. CDR3 sequence (DNA): TGTGCCAGCAGTGAACCCACTGGAGCTTTCTTT.

DNA of the CDR3: TGTGCCACCAGCAGAGAACGGGTCCAAGAGACCCAGTACTTC. Its protein is CATSRERVQETQYF. This chain links TRBV15 with TRBJ2-5; D gene ambiguous. V was cut by 0 bases and J by 1 base, with 6 bases left in between. The CDR3 runs to 14 residues. The germline gives CDR1 LNHNV, CDR2 YYDKDF (reference sequence).

J is TRBJ2-3 and V is TRBV14, with D perhaps TRBD1 (5 bases). V shed 3 bases and J shed 1 base, with 14 bases lying between them. The CDR3 has 16 amino acids. Per the germline V gene, CDR1 is SGHDN and CDR2 is FVKESK. CDR3 DNA sequence: TGTGCCAGCAGCCACCTGGGGCTCCCTCGCACAGATACGCAGTATTTT. Amino acids: CASSHLGLPRTDTQYF.

This chain joins TRBV7-2 and TRBJ2-1; 9 positions match TRBD2. CDR1 and CDR2 (germline): SGHTA, FQGNSA. The CDR3 extends over 14 amino acids. Trimming took 2 bases from V and 13 from J; bases not matched to a gene: 9. Here the CDR3 reads CASSLYDGREGQFF. The DNA for the CDR3 is TGTGCCAGCAGCTTATATGACGGGCGGGAGGGACAGTTCTTC.

This clone is a singleton in its sample. The chain couples TRBV29-1 to TRBJ2-1; TRBD2 matches at 10 bases. The CDR3 totals 16 residues. The germline V gene has CDR1 SQVTM and CDR2 ANQGSEA. V trimming: 3 bases; J trimming: 0 bases; junction bases outside the gene matches: 5. This CDR3 is CSVDPLAGGSYNEQFF. The CDR3 coding sequence is TGCAGCGTTGATCCCTTAGCGGGAGGCTCCTACAATGAGCAGTTCTTC.

The CDR3 region has the DNA TGTGCCAGCAGCCCTCGGGGTAGCGGGAGTTACAATGAGCAGTTCTTC. It specifies CASSPRGSGSYNEQFF. The chain links TRBV7-9 to TRBJ2-1; 9 nucleotides line up with TRBD2. The CDR3 is 16 residues long. The ends lost 5 bases at V and 4 bases at J; junction bases unmatched: 9. CDR1 and CDR2 (germline): SEHNR, FQNEAQ (reference sequence).

This rearrangement joins TRBV29-1 to TRBJ2-1, with D perhaps matching TRBD2 (6 bases). The CDR3 spans 15 residues. Germline-derived CDR1 and CDR2 are SQVTM and ANQGSEA. V lost 6 bases and J lost 5, with 20 bases in between. DNA for the CDR3: TGCAGCGTGACCGGGGGAGCGGCCCCCCACAATGAGCAGTTCTTC. This encodes CSVTGGAAPHNEQFF.

The chain recombines TRBV10-3 with TRBJ2-3; D is perhaps TRBD1 (6 bases). CDR1 is ENHRY and CDR2 is SYGVKD in the germline V gene. V was cut by 4 bases and J by 3 bases, with 8 bases left in between. CDR3 length: 13 amino acids. For the CDR3, the DNA is TGTGCCATCAGTGGACAGGAGACAGATACGCAGTATTTT. It translates to CAISGQETDTQYF.

The chain has TRBV28 and TRBJ1-2; 7 bases agree with TRBD1. Germline lookup yields CDR1 MDHEN and CDR2 SYDVKM. The CDR3 runs 13 residues. Trimming at V came to 8 bases and at J to 5 bases, leaving 8 bases not matched to a gene. CDR3 protein: CASCKGGAYGYTF. The CDR3 DNA follows: TGTGCCAGCTGTAAAGGGGGCGCATATGGCTACACCTTC.

This sequence joins TRBV28 and TRBJ2-7; possibly TRBD2 for D (6 bases). Trimming removed 6 bases at V and 6 bases at J, with 15 bases between. The CDR3 covers 13 residues. Germline CDR1 MDHEN, CDR2 SYDVKM. The CDR3 region is CASRPPGTFEQYF. The CDR3 region has the DNA TGTGCCAGCAGGCCCCCCGGGACTTTCGAGCAGTACTTC.

V is TRBV27 and J is TRBJ2-7; 8 nucleotides match TRBD2. This CDR3 is 14 amino acids long. Germline V gives CDR1 MNHEY, CDR2 SMNVEV (reference sequence). V trimming: 3 bases; J trimming: 4 bases; junction bases outside the gene matches: 5. The CDR3 sequence: CASSFGGAEYEQYF. CDR3 sequence (DNA): TGTGCCAGCAGTTTCGGGGGGGCTGAGTACGAGCAGTACTTC.

The chain has TRBV28 and TRBJ2-1, with D uncertain. Deletions cut 2 bases from V and 7 bases from J, with 12 bases between. This CDR3 is built from 14 residues. The germline CDR1 and CDR2 sequences are MDHEN and SYDVKM. CDR3 loop: CASSLGHPSNEQFF. CDR3 bases: TGTGCCAGCAGTTTAGGGCATCCTTCAAATGAGCAGTTCTTC.